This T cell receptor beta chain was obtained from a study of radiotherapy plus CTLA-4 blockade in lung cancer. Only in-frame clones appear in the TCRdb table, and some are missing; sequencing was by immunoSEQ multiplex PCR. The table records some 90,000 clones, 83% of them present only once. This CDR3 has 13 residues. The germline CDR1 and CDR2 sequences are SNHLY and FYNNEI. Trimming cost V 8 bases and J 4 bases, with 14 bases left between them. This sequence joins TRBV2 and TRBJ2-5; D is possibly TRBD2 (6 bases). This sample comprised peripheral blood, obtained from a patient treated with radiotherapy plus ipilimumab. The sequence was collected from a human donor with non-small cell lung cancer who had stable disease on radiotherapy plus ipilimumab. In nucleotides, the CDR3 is TGTGCCAGCCAAAGCCCCGGGGGAGAGACCCAGTACTTC. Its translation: CASQSPGGETQYF.